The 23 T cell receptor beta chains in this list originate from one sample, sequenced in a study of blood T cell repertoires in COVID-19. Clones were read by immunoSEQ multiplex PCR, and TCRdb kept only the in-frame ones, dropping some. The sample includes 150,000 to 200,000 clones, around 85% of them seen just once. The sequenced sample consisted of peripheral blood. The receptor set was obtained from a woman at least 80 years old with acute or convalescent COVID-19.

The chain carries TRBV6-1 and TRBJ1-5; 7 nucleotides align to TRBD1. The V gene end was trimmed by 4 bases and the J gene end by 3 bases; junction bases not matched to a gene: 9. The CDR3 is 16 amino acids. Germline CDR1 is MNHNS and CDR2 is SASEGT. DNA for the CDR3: TGTGCCAGCAGTGGGGACAGCCTACCAGCCAATCAGCCCCAGCATTTT. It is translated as CASSGDSLPANQPQHF.

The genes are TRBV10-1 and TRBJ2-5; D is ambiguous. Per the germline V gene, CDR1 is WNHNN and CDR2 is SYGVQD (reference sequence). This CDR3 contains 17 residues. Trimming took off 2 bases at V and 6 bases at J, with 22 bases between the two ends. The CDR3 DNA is TGCGCCAGCAGTGAGATGCTAGATTCGGTTATGGAGAAGACCCAGTACTTC. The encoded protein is CASSEMLDSVMEKTQYF.

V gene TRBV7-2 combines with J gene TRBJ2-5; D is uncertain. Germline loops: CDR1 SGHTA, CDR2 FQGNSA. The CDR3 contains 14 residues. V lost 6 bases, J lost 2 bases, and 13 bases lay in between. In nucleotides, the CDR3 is TGTGCCAGCAGTCTTATGGCGGCACAAGAGACCCAGTACTTC. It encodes CASSLMAAQETQYF.

CDR3 bases: TGTGCTAGTGGTTTGGTACGGTTCCAAGCGGGAGGAGAGTACGAGCAGTACTTC. Translating it yields CASGLVRFQAGGEYEQYF. The rearrangement links TRBV12-5 to TRBJ2-7, with 9 bases fitting TRBD2. After removal of 0 bases from V and 4 bases from J, the junction contained 13 bases not matched to a gene. Per the germline V gene, CDR1 is LGHNT and CDR2 is FRNRAP. This CDR3 has 18 amino acids.

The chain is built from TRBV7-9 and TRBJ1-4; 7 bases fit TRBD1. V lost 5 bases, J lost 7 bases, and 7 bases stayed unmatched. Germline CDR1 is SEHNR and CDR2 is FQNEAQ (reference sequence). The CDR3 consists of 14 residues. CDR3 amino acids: CASSQRTGFEKLFF. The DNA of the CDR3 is TGTGCCAGCAGCCAGAGGACAGGTTTTGAAAAACTGTTTTTT.

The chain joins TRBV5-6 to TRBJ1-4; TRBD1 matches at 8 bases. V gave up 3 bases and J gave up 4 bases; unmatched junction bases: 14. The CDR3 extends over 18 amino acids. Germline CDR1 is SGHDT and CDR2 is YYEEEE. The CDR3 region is CASSYGQGSRAYNEKLFF. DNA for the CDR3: TGTGCCAGCAGCTACGGACAGGGTTCGAGGGCCTATAATGAAAAACTGTTTTTT.

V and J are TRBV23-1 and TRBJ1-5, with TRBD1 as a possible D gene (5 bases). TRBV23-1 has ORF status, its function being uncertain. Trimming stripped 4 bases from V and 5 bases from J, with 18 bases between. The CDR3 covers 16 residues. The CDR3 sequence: CASSPSGLEVDQPQHF. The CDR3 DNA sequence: TGCGCCAGCAGTCCCTCGGGACTGGAGGTGGATCAGCCCCAGCATTTT.

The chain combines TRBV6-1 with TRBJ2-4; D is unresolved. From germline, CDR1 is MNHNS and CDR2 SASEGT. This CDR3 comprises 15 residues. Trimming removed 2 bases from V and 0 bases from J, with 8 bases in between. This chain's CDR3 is CASSESWLAKNIQYF. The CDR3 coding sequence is TGTGCCAGCAGTGAAAGTTGGCTAGCCAAAAACATTCAGTACTTC.

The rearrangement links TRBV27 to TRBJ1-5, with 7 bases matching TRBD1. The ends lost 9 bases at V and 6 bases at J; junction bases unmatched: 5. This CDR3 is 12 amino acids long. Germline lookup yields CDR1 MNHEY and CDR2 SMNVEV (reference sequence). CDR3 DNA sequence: TGTGCCAGGCCAGGGGGTCCTCAGCCCCAGCATTTT. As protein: CARPGGPQPQHF.

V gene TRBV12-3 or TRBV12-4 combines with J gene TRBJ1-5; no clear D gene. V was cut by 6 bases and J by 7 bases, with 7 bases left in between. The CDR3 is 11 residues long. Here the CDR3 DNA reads TGTGCCAGCAGCTTCTACCAGCCCCAGCATTTT. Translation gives CASSFYQPQHF.

The CDR3 loop reads CAWSAWRNTIYF. The CDR3 DNA is TGTGCCTGGAGTGCCTGGCGGAACACCATATATTTT. The gene calls are TRBV30 and TRBJ1-3; D gene unclear. The CDR3 sequence is 12 residues long. Germline V gene data show CDR1 as GTSNPN and CDR2 as SVGIG (reference sequence). Trimming removed 1 base from V and 7 bases from J, with 8 bases in between.

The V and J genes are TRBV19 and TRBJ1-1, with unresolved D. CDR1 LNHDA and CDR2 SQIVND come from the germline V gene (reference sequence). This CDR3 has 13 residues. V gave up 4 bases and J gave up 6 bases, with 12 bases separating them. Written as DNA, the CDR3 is TGTGCCAGTAGTAAAAAGTACAGAGCTGAAGCTTTCTTT. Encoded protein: CASSKKYRAEAFF.

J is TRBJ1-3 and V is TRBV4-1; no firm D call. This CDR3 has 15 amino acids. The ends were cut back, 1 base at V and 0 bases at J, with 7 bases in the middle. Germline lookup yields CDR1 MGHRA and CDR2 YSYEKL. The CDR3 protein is CASSQGESSGNTIYF. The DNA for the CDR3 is TGCGCCAGCAGCCAAGGGGAGAGCTCTGGAAACACCATATATTTT.

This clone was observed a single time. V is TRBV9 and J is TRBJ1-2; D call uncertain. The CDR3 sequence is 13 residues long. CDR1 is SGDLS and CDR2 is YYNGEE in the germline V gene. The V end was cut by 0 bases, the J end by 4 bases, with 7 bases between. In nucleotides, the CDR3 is TGTGCCAGCAGCGTAGAACAGAGCTATGGCTACACCTTC. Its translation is CASSVEQSYGYTF.

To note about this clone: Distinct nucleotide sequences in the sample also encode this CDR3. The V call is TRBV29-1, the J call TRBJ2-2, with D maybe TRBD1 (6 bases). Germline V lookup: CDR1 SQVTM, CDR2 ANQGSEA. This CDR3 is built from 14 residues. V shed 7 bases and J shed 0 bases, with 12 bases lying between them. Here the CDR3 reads CSGRDRSNTGELFF. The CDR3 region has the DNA TGCAGCGGGAGAGACAGGTCGAACACCGGGGAGCTGTTTTTT.

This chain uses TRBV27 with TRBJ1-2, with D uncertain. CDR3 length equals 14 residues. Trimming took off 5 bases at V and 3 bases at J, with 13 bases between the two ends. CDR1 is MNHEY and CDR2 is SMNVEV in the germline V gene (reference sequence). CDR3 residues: CASSPRRTDYGYTF. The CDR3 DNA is TGTGCCAGCAGTCCCAGGCGGACTGACTATGGCTACACCTTC.

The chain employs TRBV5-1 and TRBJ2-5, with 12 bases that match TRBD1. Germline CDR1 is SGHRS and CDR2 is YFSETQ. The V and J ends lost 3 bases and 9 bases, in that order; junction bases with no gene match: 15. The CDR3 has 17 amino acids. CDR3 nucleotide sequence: TGCGCCAGCAGCTCCTACAGCCTCGGGACAGGGGGCGCATCCCAGTACTTC. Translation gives CASSSYSLGTGGASQYF.

For the CDR3, the DNA is TGTGCCTGGAGTGAGAACAGGGGGCTGAACCTCCACTTT. Protein product: CAWSENRGLNLHF. The rearrangement uses TRBV30 and TRBJ1-6; 9 nucleotides agree with TRBD1. Germline V CDR1 and CDR2: GTSNPN, SVGIG (reference sequence). With 1 base clipped from V and 15 bases from J, the junction kept 7 bases outside the gene matches. The CDR3 has 13 amino acids.

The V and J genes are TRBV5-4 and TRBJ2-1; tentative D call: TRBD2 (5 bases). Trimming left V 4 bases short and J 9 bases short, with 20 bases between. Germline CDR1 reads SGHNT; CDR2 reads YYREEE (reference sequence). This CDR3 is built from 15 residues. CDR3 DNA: TGTGCCAGCAGCGTTAGCGTCACCGGCCTCGGTGAGCAGTTCTTC. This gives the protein CASSVSVTGLGEQFF. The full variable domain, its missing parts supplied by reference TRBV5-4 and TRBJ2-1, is ETGVTQSPTHLIKTRGQQVTLRCSSQSGHNTVSWYQQALGQGPQFIFQYYREEENGRGNFPPRFSGLQFPNYSSELNVNALELDDSALYLCASSVSVTGLGEQFFGPGTRLTVL.

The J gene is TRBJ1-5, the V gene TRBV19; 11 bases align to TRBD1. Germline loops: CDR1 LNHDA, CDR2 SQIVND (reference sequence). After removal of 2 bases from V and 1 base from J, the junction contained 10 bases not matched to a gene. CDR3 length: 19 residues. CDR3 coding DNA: TGTGCCAGTAGTATAAGGCGGGGGACAGGGGGGCAGAGCAATCAGCCCCAGCATTTT. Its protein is CASSIRRGTGGQSNQPQHF.

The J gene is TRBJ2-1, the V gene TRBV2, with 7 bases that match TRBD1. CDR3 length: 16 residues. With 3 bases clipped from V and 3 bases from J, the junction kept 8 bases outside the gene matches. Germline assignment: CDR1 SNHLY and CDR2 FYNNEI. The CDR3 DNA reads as TGTGCCAGCAGTGAGCAGGGACAGATATACTACAATGAGCAGTTCTTC. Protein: CASSEQGQIYYNEQFF.

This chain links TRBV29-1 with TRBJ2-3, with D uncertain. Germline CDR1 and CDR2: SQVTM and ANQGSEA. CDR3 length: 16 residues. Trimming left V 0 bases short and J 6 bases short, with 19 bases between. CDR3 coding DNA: TGCAGCGTTGAAGATCGCAGGCCCTCACGCCCCGATACGCAGTATTTT. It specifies CSVEDRRPSRPDTQYF.

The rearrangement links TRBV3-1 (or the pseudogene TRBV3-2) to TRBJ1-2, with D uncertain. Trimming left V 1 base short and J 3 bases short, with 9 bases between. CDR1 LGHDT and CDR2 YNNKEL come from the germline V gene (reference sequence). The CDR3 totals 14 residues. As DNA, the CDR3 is TGTGCCAGCAGCCAAGGGCAGGCCCACTATGGCTACACCTTC. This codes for CASSQGQAHYGYTF.